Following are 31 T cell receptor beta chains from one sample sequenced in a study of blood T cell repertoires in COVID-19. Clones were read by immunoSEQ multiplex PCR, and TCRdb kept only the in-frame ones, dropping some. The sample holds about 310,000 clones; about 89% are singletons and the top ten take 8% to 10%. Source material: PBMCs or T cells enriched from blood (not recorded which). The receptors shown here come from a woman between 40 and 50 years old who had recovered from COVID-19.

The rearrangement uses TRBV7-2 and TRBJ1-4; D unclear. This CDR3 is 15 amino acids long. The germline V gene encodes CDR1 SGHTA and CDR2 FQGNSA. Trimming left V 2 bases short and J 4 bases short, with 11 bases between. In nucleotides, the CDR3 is TGTGCCAGCAGCTTATACGGTGGACTTAATGAAAAACTGTTTTTT. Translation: CASSLYGGLNEKLFF. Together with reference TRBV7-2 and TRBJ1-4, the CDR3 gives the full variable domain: GAGVSQSPSNKVTEKGKDVELRCDPISGHTALYWYRQSLGQGLEFLIYFQGNSAPDKSGLPSDRFSAERTGGSVSTLTIQRTQQEDSAVYLCASSLYGGLNEKLFFGSGTQLSVL.

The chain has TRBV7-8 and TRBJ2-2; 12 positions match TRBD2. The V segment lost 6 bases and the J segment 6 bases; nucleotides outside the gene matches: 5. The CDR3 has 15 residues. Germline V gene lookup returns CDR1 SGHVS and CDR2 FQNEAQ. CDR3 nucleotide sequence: TGTGCCAGCAGACTGACTAGCGGGAGCCCCGGGGAGCTGTTTTTT. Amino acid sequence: CASRLTSGSPGELFF.

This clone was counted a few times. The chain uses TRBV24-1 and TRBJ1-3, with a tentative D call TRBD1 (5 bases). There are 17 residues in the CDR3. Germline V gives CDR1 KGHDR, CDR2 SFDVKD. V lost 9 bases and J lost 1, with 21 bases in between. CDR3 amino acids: CATLDPQATSSGNTIYF. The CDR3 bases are TGTGCCACCCTTGACCCACAGGCCACCTCTTCTGGAAACACCATATATTTT.

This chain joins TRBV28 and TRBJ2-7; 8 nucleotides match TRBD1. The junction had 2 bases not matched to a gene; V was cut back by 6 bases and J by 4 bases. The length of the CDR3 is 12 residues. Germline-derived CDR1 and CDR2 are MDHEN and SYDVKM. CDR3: CASRQGVYEQYF. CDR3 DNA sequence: TGTGCCAGCAGACAGGGGGTGTACGAGCAGTACTTC.

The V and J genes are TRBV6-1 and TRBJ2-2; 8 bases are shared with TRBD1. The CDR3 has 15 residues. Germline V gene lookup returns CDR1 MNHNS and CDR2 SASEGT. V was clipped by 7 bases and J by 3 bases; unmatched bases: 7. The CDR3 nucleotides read TGTGCCAGCACCCAACAGGGGGGAGACACCGGGGAGCTGTTTTTT. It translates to CASTQQGGDTGELFF.

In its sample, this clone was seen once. In DNA form, the CDR3 reads TGTGCCAGTAGTCCCGCCGGGACAGTCAGGCAAGATACGCAGTATTTT. Protein product: CASSPAGTVRQDTQYF. The rearrangement links TRBV19 to TRBJ2-3; 7 nucleotides line up with TRBD1. This CDR3 comprises 16 residues. Trimming cost V 5 bases and J 5 bases; bases outside gene matches: 13. Germline V CDR1 and CDR2: LNHDA, SQIVND (reference sequence).

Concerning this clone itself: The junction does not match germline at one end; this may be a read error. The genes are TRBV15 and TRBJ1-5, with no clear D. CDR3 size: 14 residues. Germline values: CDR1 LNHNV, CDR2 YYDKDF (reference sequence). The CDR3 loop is CATSRGSSIQPQHF. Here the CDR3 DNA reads TGTGCCACCAGCCGGGGTTCCAGCATTCAGCCCCAGCATTTT.

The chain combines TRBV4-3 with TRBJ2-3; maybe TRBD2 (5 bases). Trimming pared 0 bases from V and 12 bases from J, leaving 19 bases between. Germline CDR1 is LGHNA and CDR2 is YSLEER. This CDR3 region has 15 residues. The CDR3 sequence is CASSQEWTLPNHQYF. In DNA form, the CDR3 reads TGCGCCAGCAGCCAAGAGTGGACTTTGCCTAATCATCAGTATTTT.

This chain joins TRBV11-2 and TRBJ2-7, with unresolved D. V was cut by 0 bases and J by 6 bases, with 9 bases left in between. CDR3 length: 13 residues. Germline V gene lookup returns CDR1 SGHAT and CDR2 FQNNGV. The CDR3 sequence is CASSLERFSEQYF. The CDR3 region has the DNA TGTGCCAGCAGCTTAGAGCGCTTCTCCGAGCAGTACTTC.

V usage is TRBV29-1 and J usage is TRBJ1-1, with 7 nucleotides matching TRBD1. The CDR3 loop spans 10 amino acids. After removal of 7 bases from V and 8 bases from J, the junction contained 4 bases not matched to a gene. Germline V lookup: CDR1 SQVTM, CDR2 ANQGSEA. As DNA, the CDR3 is TGCAGCGCCGGACAGGTCGAAGCTTTCTTT. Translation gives CSAGQVEAFF.

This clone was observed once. CDR3 amino acids: CASSLGAGGPYEQYF. The CDR3 DNA is TGTGCCAGCAGCTTAGGCGCGGGGGGTCCCTACGAGCAGTACTTC. The chain joins TRBV7-3 to TRBJ2-7, with 8 bases matching TRBD2. J gave up 2 bases and V 2 bases, and 5 bases lay outside the gene matches. Germline CDR1 is SGHTA and CDR2 is FQGTGA. CDR3 length: 15 residues.

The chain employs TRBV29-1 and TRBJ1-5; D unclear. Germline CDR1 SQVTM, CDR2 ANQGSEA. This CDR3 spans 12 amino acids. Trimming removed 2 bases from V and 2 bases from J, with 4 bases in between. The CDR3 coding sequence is TGCAGCGTTGAAACAGGCAATCAGCCCCAGCATTTT. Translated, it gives CSVETGNQPQHF.

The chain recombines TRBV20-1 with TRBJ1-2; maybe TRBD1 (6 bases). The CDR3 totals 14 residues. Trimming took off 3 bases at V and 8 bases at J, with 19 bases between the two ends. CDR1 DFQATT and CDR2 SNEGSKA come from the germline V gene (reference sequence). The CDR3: CSASVRAGAQGYTF. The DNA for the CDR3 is TGCAGTGCTAGTGTGCGGGCGGGGGCTCAAGGCTACACCTTC.

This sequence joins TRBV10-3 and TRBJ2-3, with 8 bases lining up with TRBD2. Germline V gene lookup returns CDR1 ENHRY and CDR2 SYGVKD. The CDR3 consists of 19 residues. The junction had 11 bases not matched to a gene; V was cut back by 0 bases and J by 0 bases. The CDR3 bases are TGTGCCATCAGTGAGTCGTTTCGGGAGATAGCGGGAAGCACAGATACGCAGTATTTT. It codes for CAISESFREIAGSTDTQYF.

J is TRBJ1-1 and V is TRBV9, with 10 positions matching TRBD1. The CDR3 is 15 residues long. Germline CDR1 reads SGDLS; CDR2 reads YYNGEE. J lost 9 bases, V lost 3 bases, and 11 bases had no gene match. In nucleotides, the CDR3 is TGTGCCAGCAGCGGACGTTACCGGGACAGGGGTAAAGCTTTCTTT. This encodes CASSGRYRDRGKAFF.

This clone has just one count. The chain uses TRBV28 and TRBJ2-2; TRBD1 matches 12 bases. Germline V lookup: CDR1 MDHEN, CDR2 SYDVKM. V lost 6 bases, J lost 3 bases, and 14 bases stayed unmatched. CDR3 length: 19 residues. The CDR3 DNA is TGTGCCAGCAGCCCTCCGGGACAGGGGGCTGGTCTGCACACCGGGGAGCTGTTTTTT. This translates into CASSPPGQGAGLHTGELFF.

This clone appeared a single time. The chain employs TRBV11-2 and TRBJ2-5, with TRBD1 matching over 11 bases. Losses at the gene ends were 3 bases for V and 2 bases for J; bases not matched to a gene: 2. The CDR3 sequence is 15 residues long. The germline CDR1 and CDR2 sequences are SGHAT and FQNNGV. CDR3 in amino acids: CASSFGDRGQETQYF. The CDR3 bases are TGTGCCAGCAGCTTCGGGGACAGGGGGCAAGAGACCCAGTACTTC.

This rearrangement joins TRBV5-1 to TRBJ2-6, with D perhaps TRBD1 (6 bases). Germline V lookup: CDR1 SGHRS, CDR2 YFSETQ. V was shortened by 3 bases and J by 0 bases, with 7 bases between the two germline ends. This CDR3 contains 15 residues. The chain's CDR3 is CASSSQGSGANVLTF. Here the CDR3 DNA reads TGCGCCAGCAGCTCACAGGGCTCTGGGGCCAACGTCCTGACTTTC.

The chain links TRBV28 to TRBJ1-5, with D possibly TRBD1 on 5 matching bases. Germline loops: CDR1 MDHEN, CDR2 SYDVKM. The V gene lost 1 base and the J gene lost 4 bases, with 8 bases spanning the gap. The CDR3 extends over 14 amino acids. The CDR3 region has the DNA TGTGCCAGCAGTTTATACGGGGGGAATCAGCCCCAGCATTTT. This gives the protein CASSLYGGNQPQHF. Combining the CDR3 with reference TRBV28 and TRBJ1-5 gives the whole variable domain DVKVTQSSRYLVKRTGEKVFLECVQDMDHENMFWYRQDPGLGLRLIYFSYDVKMKEKGDIPEGYSVSREKKERFSLILESASTNQTSMYLCASSLYGGNQPQHFGDGTRLSIL.

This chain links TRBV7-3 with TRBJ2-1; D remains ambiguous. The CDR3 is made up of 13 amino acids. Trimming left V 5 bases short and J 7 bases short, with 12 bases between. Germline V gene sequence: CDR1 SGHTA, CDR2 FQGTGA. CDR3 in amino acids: CASSLSPGNEQFF. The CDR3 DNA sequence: TGTGCCAGCAGCCTTTCCCCCGGGAATGAGCAGTTCTTC.

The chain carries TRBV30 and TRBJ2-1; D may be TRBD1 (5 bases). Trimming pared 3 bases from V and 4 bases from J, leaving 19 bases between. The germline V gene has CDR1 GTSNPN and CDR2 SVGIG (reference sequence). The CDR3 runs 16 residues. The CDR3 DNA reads TGTGCCTGGAGCGTTGGTGCCCTTGACAGTTACAATGAGCAGTTCTTC. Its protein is CAWSVGALDSYNEQFF.

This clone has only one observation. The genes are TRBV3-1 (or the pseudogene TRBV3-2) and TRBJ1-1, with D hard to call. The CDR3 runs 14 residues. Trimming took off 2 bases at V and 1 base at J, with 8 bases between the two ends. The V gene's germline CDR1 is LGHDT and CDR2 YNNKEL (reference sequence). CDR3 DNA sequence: TGTGCCAGCAGCCAACTGGGAGCGAACACTGAAGCTTTCTTT. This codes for CASSQLGANTEAFF.

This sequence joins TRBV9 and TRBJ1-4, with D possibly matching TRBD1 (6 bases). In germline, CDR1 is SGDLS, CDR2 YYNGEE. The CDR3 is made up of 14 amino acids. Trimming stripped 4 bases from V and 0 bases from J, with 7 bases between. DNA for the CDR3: TGTGCCAGCAGCTCAGGGGCAACTAATGAAAAACTGTTTTTT. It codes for CASSSGATNEKLFF.

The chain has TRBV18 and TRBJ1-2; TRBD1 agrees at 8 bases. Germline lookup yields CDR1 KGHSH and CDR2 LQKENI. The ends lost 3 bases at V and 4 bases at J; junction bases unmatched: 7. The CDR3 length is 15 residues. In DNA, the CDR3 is TGTGCCAGCTCACCTTCGGGACAGGAGAGCTATGGCTACACCTTC. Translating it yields CASSPSGQESYGYTF.

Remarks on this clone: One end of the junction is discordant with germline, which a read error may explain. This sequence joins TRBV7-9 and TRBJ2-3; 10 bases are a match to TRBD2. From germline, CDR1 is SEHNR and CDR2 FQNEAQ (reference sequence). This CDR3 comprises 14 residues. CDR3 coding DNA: TGTGCCAGCAGCCTAGCGGGAGTTACAGATACGCAGTATTTT. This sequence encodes CASSLAGVTDTQYF.

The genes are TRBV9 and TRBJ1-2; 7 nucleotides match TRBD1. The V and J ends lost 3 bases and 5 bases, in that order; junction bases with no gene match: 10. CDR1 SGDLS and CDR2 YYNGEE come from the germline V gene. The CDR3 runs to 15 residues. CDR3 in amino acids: CASSEAPGTAYGYTF. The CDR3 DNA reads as TGTGCCAGCAGCGAAGCTCCCGGGACAGCTTATGGCTACACCTTC.

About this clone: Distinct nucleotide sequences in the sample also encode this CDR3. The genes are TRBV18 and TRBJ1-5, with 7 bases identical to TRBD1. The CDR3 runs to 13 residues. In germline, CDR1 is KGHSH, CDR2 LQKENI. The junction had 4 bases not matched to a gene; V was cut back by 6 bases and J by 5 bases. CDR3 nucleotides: TGTGCCAGCTCTCCTGACAGGGATCAGCCCCAGCATTTT. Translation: CASSPDRDQPQHF.

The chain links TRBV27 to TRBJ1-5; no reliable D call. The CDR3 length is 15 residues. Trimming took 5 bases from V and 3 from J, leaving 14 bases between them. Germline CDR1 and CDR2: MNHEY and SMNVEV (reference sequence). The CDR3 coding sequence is TGTGCCAGCAGTCCTGCTCGGGTGGTCAATCAGCCCCAGCATTTT. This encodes CASSPARVVNQPQHF.

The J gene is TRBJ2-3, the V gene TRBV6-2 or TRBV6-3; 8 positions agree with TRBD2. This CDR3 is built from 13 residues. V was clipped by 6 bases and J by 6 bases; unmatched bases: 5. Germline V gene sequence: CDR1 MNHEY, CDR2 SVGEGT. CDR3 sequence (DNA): TGTGCCAGCAGCGGGGGGGCCGTGGATACGCAGTATTTT. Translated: CASSGGAVDTQYF.

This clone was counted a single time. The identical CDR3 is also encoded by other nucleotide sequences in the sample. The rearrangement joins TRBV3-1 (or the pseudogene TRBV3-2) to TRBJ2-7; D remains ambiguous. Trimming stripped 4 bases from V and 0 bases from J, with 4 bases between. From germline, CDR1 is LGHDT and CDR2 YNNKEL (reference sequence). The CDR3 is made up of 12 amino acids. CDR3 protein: CASSLSSYEQYF. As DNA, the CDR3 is TGTGCCAGCAGCCTTAGCTCCTACGAGCAGTACTTC.

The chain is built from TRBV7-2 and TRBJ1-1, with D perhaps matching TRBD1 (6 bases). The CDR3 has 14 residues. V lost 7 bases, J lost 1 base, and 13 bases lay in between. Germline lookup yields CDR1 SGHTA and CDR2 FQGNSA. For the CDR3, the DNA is TGTGCCAGCAACCCATGGACAGCGAACACTGAAGCTTTCTTT. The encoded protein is CASNPWTANTEAFF.